This T cell receptor (beta chain) was retrieved from a study of blood T cell repertoires in COVID-19 (dated by TCRdb to between 2020 and 2021). Regarding the research as a whole: Collaborator samples came from the United States, Italy and Spain and covered acute and convalescent phases of COVID-19. The dataset comprised deeply sampled blood TCRbeta repertoires from subjects exposed to, actively infected with, or recovered from COVID-19. Nearly every sample came with metadata listing a de-identified subject ID, COVID-19 status, age in years and sex. The prospective study material was composed of cDNA or gDNA derived from T cells, B-cell-depleted T cells, or PBMCs. A freely available public database, intended as a resource for researchers studying the immune response to SARS-CoV-2, is where the repertoires were released. The samples were drawn from two sources: the first 160 participants of the ongoing ImmuneRACE study, and fewer than 1,500 subjects contributed by 6 global collaborators. HLA class I and class II types, where available, came from metadata supplied by the sample provider rather than from assay-based typing. Beyond this particular receptor, the publication reports: How much clinical and demographic metadata was included differed by source and by participant, and the metadata was provided uncurated.

At one collaborating source in Seattle, patients were enrolled during active infection and were followed longitudinally through the course of disease. The collaborating institutions used their own protocols to collect whole blood in K2EDTA tubes. Collaborator samples were shipped for TCRbeta analysis as frozen whole blood, isolated PBMCs, or DNA extracted from either sample type. TCRbeta CDR3 regions were amplified from genomic DNA by means of the immunoSEQ Assay, a bias-controlled multiplex PCR. In the source study's methods: The number of nucleated cells in each sample was estimated by amplification of reference gene primers within the assay. Sequence reads were collapsed and filtered to measure the absolute abundance of every unique TCRbeta CDR3 rearrangement. For each sample, productive Simpson clonality was calculated by taking the square root of Simpson's diversity index across productive rearrangements. TCRdb limited this immuneACCESS table to in-frame rearrangements with V and J called. A share of clones is missing; checked studies link under half to unresolved V genes, and the rest is unexplained. That table supplies the V and J calls and clone size; D and trimming were determined from the DNA. Recorded for this sample are just under 350,000 clones; more than 75% of them occurred a single time. The ten most abundant clones make up roughly 6% of the sample.

The CDR3 sequence holds 11 residues, the cysteine and phenylalanine included. Of the read, only the CDR3 DNA is kept; its 33 bases are in frame from base 1. Taken from the germline V gene, the CDR1 and CDR2 loops are SNHLY and FYNNEI. V is clipped by 4 bases and J by 6 bases, and the sequence between their germline boundaries is 7 bases long. Turning to this clone: Its cognate antigen has yet to be identified. It has no much larger one-base neighbor in the sample; base qualities were not kept.

Input material: peripheral blood. The receptor comes from a woman aged 45-60 years with COVID-19, enrolled during active disease. The rearrangement joined TRBV2 to TRBJ2-7; perhaps TRBD1 is the D gene, with 5 bases matching. Here the CDR3 is given as CASSAQVEQYF. The DNA reads as follows: TGTGCCAGCAGTGCACAGGTCGAGCAGTACTTC.